The 11 T cell receptor beta chains reported below all come from one sample, sequenced in a study of control samples from healthy donors and cancer patients. The repertoire was sequenced with immunoSEQ multiplex PCR; TCRdb's copy has only in-frame clones and lacks some. The sample holds around 140,000 clones, 75% to 95% seen once. The sequenced sample was blood. The receptors come from a man younger than 45 in good health.

Only one count was recorded for this clone. V usage is TRBV19 and J usage is TRBJ2-2; 7 positions match TRBD1. This CDR3 spans 15 amino acids. Germline CDR1 LNHDA, CDR2 SQIVND (reference sequence). Trimming took 4 bases from V and 7 from J; bases not matched to a gene: 9. CDR3 nucleotides: TGTGCCAGTAGTAGAGGGACAGTGCAAGTCGGGGAGCTGTTTTTT. Amino acid sequence: CASSRGTVQVGELFF.

The V call is TRBV7-2, the J call TRBJ2-7; D is perhaps TRBD2 (7 bases). Trimming cost V 3 bases and J 0 bases, with 12 bases left between them. Germline V CDR1 and CDR2: SGHTA, FQGNSA. The CDR3 extends over 15 amino acids. In nucleotides, the CDR3 is TGTGCCAGCAGCTTCGAGGGGGGGCGCTCCTACGAGCAGTACTTC. This sequence encodes CASSFEGGRSYEQYF.

This clone showed up just once. The rearrangement uses TRBV3-1 (or the pseudogene TRBV3-2) and TRBJ2-7; D unclear. Germline V CDR1 and CDR2: LGHDT, YNNKEL (reference sequence). V was trimmed by 1 base and J by 5 bases, leaving 12 bases between them. This CDR3 comprises 14 residues. The CDR3 DNA reads TGTGCCAGCAGCCAAGGCCTAGGGTTCGACGAGCAGTACTTC. This codes for CASSQGLGFDEQYF.

The chain uses TRBV2 and TRBJ1-5; 8 bases map to TRBD1. The CDR3 sequence is 14 residues long. V lost 6 bases and J lost 3; bases outside the gene matches: 4. Per the germline V gene, CDR1 is SNHLY and CDR2 is FYNNEI. CDR3 loop: CASRSRGPNQPQHF. In DNA form, the CDR3 reads TGTGCCAGCAGAAGCAGGGGGCCCAATCAGCCCCAGCATTTT.

Concerning this clone itself: One end of the junction does not line up with germline, which may come from a read error. The chain links TRBV28 to TRBJ2-1; D gene uncertain. Germline CDR1 MDHEN, CDR2 SYDVKM. This CDR3 region has 15 residues. The CDR3 spells CASSPQIRAYNEQFF. The CDR3 DNA reads as TGTGCCAGCAGTCCACAAATTAGAGCCTATAATGAGCAGTTCTTC. The whole variable domain, remainder taken from reference TRBV28 and TRBJ2-1, is DVKVTQSSRYLVKRTGEKVFLECVQDMDHENMFWYRQDPGLGLRLIYFSYDVKMKEKGDIPEGYSVSREKKERFSLILESASTNQTSMYLCASSPQIRAYNEQFFGPGTRLTVL.

This chain links TRBV28 with TRBJ1-1, with D possibly matching TRBD1 (6 bases). Germline CDR1 and CDR2: MDHEN and SYDVKM. The CDR3 totals 13 residues. V was pared by 7 bases and J by 4 bases, with 13 bases between. Here the CDR3 reads CASKGRGATEAFF. CDR3 nucleotide sequence: TGTGCCAGCAAGGGCCGGGGGGCCACTGAAGCTTTCTTT.

The rearrangement joins TRBV2 to TRBJ2-5; D is perhaps TRBD1 or TRBD2 (5 bases each). The CDR3 is 15 amino acids. Germline CDR1 SNHLY, CDR2 FYNNEI. V lost 5 bases to trimming and J lost 3 bases, with 16 bases between them. The CDR3 DNA reads as TGTGCCAGCAGTAACGCCGGGACCTTAGAAGAGACCCAGTACTTC. This gives the protein CASSNAGTLEETQYF. The whole variable domain, remainder taken from reference TRBV2 and TRBJ2-5, is EPEVTQTPSHQVTQMGQEVILRCVPISNHLYFYWYRQILGQKVEFLVSFYNNEISEKSEIFDDQFSVERPDGSNFTLKIRSTKLEDSAMYFCASSNAGTLEETQYFGPGTRLLVL.

The rearrangement uses TRBV4-2 and TRBJ2-1, with 11 bases that match TRBD2. Germline V lookup: CDR1 LGHNA, CDR2 YNFKEQ. V dropped 2 bases and J dropped 3; count of bases not matched to a gene: 3. The CDR3 has 16 amino acids. This CDR3 reads CASSQPSGGIYNEQFF. In nucleotides, the CDR3 is TGTGCCAGCAGCCAACCTAGCGGGGGGATCTACAATGAGCAGTTCTTC.

The chain couples TRBV5-1 to TRBJ1-4; no clear D gene. The germline V gene has CDR1 SGHRS and CDR2 YFSETQ. V was shortened by 0 bases and J by 0 bases, with 6 bases between the two germline ends. The CDR3 is 15 residues long. The DNA for the CDR3 is TGCGCCAGCAGCTTGGGCGATGCAACTAATGAAAAACTGTTTTTT. Protein: CASSLGDATNEKLFF.

The chain joins TRBV11-1 to TRBJ2-6, with unresolved D. The germline V gene encodes CDR1 SGHAT and CDR2 FQDESV (reference sequence). The CDR3 length is 15 residues. The V gene lost 6 bases and the J gene lost 0 bases, with 9 bases spanning the gap. CDR3 in DNA: TGTGCCAGCAGTGACCGAAACTCTGGGGCCAACGTCCTGACTTTC. Its protein is CASSDRNSGANVLTF. Full variable domain (remainder filled in from reference TRBV11-1 and TRBJ2-6): EAEVAQSPRYKITEKSQAVAFWCDPISGHATLYWYRQILGQGPELLVQFQDESVVDDSQLPKDRFSAERLKGVDSTLKIQPAELGDSAMYLCASSDRNSGANVLTFGAGSRLTVL.

The chain employs TRBV5-1 and TRBJ2-1; 10 bases are shared with TRBD2. Per the germline V gene, CDR1 is SGHRS and CDR2 is YFSETQ. CDR3 length: 15 amino acids. Unmatched junction bases numbered 9, after V lost 4 bases and J lost 8 bases. The CDR3 region has the DNA TGCGCCAGCAGCCTCCCGAGCGGGGGGGCCGATGAGCAGTTCTTC. Protein sequence: CASSLPSGGADEQFF.